This T cell receptor beta chain was identified in a study of breast tumors, draining lymph nodes, adjacent tissues. TCRdb ran MiXCR on the multiplex PCR reads and lists one entry per CDR3 protein. The table has over 60,000 distinct CDR3 sequences, approximately 45% seen once; the top ten hold over 7.5%. The CDR3 spans 14 residues. Trimming removed 8 bases from V and 0 bases from J; junction bases left unmatched: 6. The germline V gene encodes CDR1 SGHNT and CDR2 YENEEA. This clonotype was found many times. Antigen specificity is unknown. Study-wide results and limits: The lymph node origin of tumor T cells was framed as consistent with a hypothesis, not demonstrated. Luminal-like breast cancer showed significantly greater tumor-nontumor repertoire similarity than basal-like breast cancer did. The data were judged consistent with most tumor T cells coming from lymph node and expanding in tumor. Tumor repertoires ranked between lymph nodes and nontumor tissue in diversity, with V and J gene preferences.

The V and J genes are TRBV11-3 and TRBJ2-5; TRBD2 matches 7 bases. Source material: breast tumor tissue. This sequence was found in a female donor with breast cancer. Some clones in this sample may be carry-over from other donors' samples. CDR3 DNA: TGTGCCAGCTCCAAGGGAGGGAACCAAGAGACCCAGTACTTC. Translating gives CASSKGGNQETQYF.